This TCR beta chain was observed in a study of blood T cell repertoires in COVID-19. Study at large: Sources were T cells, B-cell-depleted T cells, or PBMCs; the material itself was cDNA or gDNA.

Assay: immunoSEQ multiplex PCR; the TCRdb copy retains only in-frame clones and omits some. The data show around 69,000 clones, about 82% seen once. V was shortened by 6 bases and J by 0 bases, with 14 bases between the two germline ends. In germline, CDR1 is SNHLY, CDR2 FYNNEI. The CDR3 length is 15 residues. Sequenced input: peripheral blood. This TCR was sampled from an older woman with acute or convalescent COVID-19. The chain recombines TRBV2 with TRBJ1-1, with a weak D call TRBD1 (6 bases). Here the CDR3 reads CASRERTVMNTEAFF. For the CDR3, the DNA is TGTGCCAGCAGGGAGAGGACAGTCATGAACACTGAAGCTTTCTTT. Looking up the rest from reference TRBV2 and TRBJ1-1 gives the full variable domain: EPEVTQTPSHQVTQMGQEVILRCVPISNHLYFYWYRQILGQKVEFLVSFYNNEISEKSEIFDDQFSVERPDGSNFTLKIRSTKLEDSAMYFCASRERTVMNTEAFFGQGTRLTVV.